Here is one T cell receptor beta chain with its context. Its target is unknown. The source of the sample is a study of blood T cells in healthy people across ages. Whole-study results and caveats: Naive T cell percentage showed a strong correlation with TCR beta diversity.

V lost 3 bases, J lost 4 bases, and 7 bases stayed unmatched. This CDR3 comprises 17 residues. Germline-derived CDR1 and CDR2 are LGHNA and YNFKEQ. The second PCR ran about 6 to 12 cycles with a sample-barcoded 5' primer and J-beta primers. Each CDR3 protein gets one entry after TCRdb re-called the 5' RACE reads with MiXCR. The sample has 750,000 or so distinct CDR3 sequences; approximately 25% are singletons. These same records also appear under a second study, on T cells of mothers and their children. That study reports: In unrelated and related pairs, TCR recombination output is shaped in a similar way by thymic selection.

The chain combines TRBV4-2 with TRBJ2-6; 9 bases align to TRBD1. The sequence came from a boy under 18 in good health. The sequencing sample was made of blood. The DNA for the CDR3 is TGTGCCAGCAGCCAGGGGACAGGGATGGTGGGGGCCAACGTCCTGACTTTC. Its protein product is CASSQGTGMVGANVLTF.